A selection of T cell receptor beta chains follows, all from one sample in a study of T cell repertoires in cytomegalovirus infection. TCRdb itself ran the reads through MiXCR, one entry per CDR3 protein. This table has roughly 640,000 distinct CDR3 sequences, roughly a quarter appearing once. The sample was CD8+ T cells from PBMCs. These receptors all come from a human donor in good health (CMV status not recorded). Some clones in this sample may be carry-over from other donors' samples. Both conserved end residues are trimmed from each CDR3. Each record gives: CDR3 protein, J gene, V gene, clone size. Not every row has a clone size; where given, it reads once, few, many or a size class.

CDR3 protein: SVGYQGGTEAF; J gene: TRBJ1-1; V gene: TRBV29-1; clone size: few
CDR3 protein: ASSQGRRQSDTGELF; J gene: TRBJ2-2; V gene: TRBV3-1; clone size: NA
CDR3 protein: ASSEDFTRRDYGYT; J gene: TRBJ1-2; V gene: TRBV6-1; clone size: few
CDR3 protein: ASSQDWAGGNYEQY; J gene: TRBJ2-7; V gene: TRBV4-1; clone size: few
CDR3 protein: ASAHGDNEQF; J gene: TRBJ2-1; V gene: TRBV7-9; clone size: many
CDR3 protein: AISDPGQVTLNTEAF; J gene: TRBJ1-1; V gene: TRBV10-3; clone size: NA
CDR3 protein: ASSGGREVEAF; J gene: TRBJ1-1; V gene: TRBV6-2/TRBV6-3; clone size: few
CDR3 protein: ASSYPKVINEKLF; J gene: TRBJ1-4; V gene: TRBV6-2/TRBV6-3; clone size: NA
CDR3 protein: SVEEGGAYNEQF; J gene: TRBJ2-1; V gene: TRBV29-1; clone size: few
CDR3 protein: ASSYGRGYEQY; J gene: TRBJ2-7; V gene: TRBV6-5; clone size: many
CDR3 protein: ASSPTGNNQPQH; J gene: TRBJ1-5; V gene: TRBV5-1; clone size: NA
CDR3 protein: ASRRGDTQY; J gene: TRBJ2-3; V gene: TRBV12-3/TRBV12-4; clone size: many
CDR3 protein: TSSLGNTEAF; J gene: TRBJ1-1; V gene: TRBV18; clone size: once
CDR3 protein: ASSQLTAGYEQY; J gene: TRBJ2-7; V gene: TRBV14; clone size: few
CDR3 protein: ASSFSLDGSGYT; J gene: TRBJ1-2; V gene: TRBV7-9; clone size: NA
CDR3 protein: ASSAPSLYGYT; J gene: TRBJ1-2; V gene: TRBV11-2; clone size: NA
CDR3 protein: ASSPWGVNEQF; J gene: TRBJ2-1; V gene: TRBV27; clone size: NA
CDR3 protein: ASSYVTGGEAF; J gene: TRBJ1-1; V gene: TRBV6-6; clone size: few
CDR3 protein: AISAPAVALADTQY; J gene: TRBJ2-3; V gene: TRBV10-3; clone size: NA
CDR3 protein: AATATQY; J gene: TRBJ2-5; V gene: TRBV7-3; clone size: NA
CDR3 protein: VSSTPLRDRVPPDNEQF; J gene: TRBJ2-1; V gene: TRBV6-2/TRBV6-3; clone size: NA
CDR3 protein: ASSGQGINEQF; J gene: TRBJ2-1; V gene: TRBV7-9; clone size: NA
CDR3 protein: ASSPGTHTQY; J gene: TRBJ2-3; V gene: TRBV6-2/TRBV6-3; clone size: NA
CDR3 protein: ASSLDGPEAF; J gene: TRBJ1-1; V gene: TRBV5-4; clone size: many
CDR3 protein: ASSVEAETYSGNTIY; J gene: TRBJ1-3; V gene: TRBV9; clone size: NA
CDR3 protein: ATGQGARTGELF; J gene: TRBJ2-2; V gene: TRBV15; clone size: NA
CDR3 protein: ASSYHRTGALNQPQH; J gene: TRBJ1-5; V gene: TRBV6-2/TRBV6-3; clone size: few
CDR3 protein: ASSEYLSRQGGNEQY; J gene: TRBJ2-7; V gene: TRBV25-1; clone size: few
CDR3 protein: ASTSRGQGANEQF; J gene: TRBJ2-1; V gene: TRBV7-6; clone size: many
CDR3 protein: ASSLNNYGYT; J gene: TRBJ1-2; V gene: TRBV27; clone size: many
CDR3 protein: ASSLSRSYTGELF; J gene: TRBJ2-2; V gene: TRBV7-8; clone size: many
CDR3 protein: ASSLVGQGEIQY; J gene: TRBJ2-5; V gene: TRBV7-4; clone size: NA
CDR3 protein: ASSFFGQPQH; J gene: TRBJ1-5; V gene: TRBV7-2; clone size: few
CDR3 protein: SVEEGGHGADTQY; J gene: TRBJ2-3; V gene: TRBV29-1; clone size: once
CDR3 protein: ATSEKGPYNEQF; J gene: TRBJ2-1; V gene: TRBV24-1; clone size: many
CDR3 protein: SPFHTEAF; J gene: TRBJ1-1; V gene: TRBV29-1; clone size: few
CDR3 protein: ASSDRAPTNYGYT; J gene: TRBJ1-2; V gene: TRBV2; clone size: NA
CDR3 protein: SVEDQSTSYEQY; J gene: TRBJ2-7; V gene: TRBV29-1; clone size: NA
CDR3 protein: ASNPGDNEQF; J gene: TRBJ2-1; V gene: TRBV2; clone size: NA
CDR3 protein: ASSLATGYTGELF; J gene: TRBJ2-2; V gene: TRBV5-5; clone size: few
CDR3 protein: ASQGQGGMYYT; J gene: TRBJ1-2; V gene: TRBV10-2; clone size: few
CDR3 protein: SVEEVWGTGDGYT; J gene: TRBJ1-2; V gene: TRBV29-1; clone size: NA
CDR3 protein: ASKGEIGYRYT; J gene: TRBJ1-2; V gene: TRBV7-9; clone size: NA
CDR3 protein: ASSLLSGTGDETQY; J gene: TRBJ2-5; V gene: TRBV14; clone size: NA
CDR3 protein: ASRRGLAGQYNEQF; J gene: TRBJ2-1; V gene: TRBV7-6; clone size: many
CDR3 protein: ASKEAGAGTDTQY; J gene: TRBJ2-3; V gene: TRBV19; clone size: NA
CDR3 protein: ASSQVGGAEQF; J gene: TRBJ2-1; V gene: TRBV4-3; clone size: NA
CDR3 protein: ASSLDWTFRDTQY; J gene: TRBJ2-3; V gene: TRBV27; clone size: NA
CDR3 protein: ASSQDWPPRGNQPQH; J gene: TRBJ1-5; V gene: TRBV4-3; clone size: NA
CDR3 protein: SVVVGLEQY; J gene: TRBJ2-7; V gene: TRBV29-1; clone size: NA
CDR3 protein: ASSPMGPEQY; J gene: TRBJ2-7; V gene: TRBV7-9; clone size: NA
CDR3 protein: SAGRTGSNTEAF; J gene: TRBJ1-1; V gene: TRBV20-1; clone size: NA
CDR3 protein: SVEQVKVLNEQF; J gene: TRBJ2-1; V gene: TRBV29-1; clone size: few
CDR3 protein: ASSPHRFGGDGYT; J gene: TRBJ1-2; V gene: TRBV12-3/TRBV12-4; clone size: many